This T cell receptor (beta chain) was observed in a study of blood T cell repertoires in COVID-19. On the study more broadly: The United States, Italy and Spain supplied acute and convalescent COVID-19 samples. The analysed material was cDNA or gDNA that came from T cells, B-cell-depleted T cells, or PBMCs.

Authors' processing steps: Using reference gene primer amplification, nucleated cell counts were estimated. Method: immunoSEQ multiplex PCR; TCRdb's copy keeps in-frame clones and lacks some. V and J calls and clone size are given by that table; D and trimming were obtained from the DNA. The profile shows some 200,000 clones, 70% to 85% of them singletons. Looked up from germline, CDR1 is LGHNA and CDR2 is YSLEER. The CDR3 runs 15 residues. V lost 4 bases to trimming and J lost 6 bases, with 18 bases between them. The source is a woman in her thirties or forties who had recovered from COVID-19. The specimen sequenced was peripheral blood. The chain combines TRBV4-3 with TRBJ1-2; D is unclear. The CDR3 loop is CASSRAPGEWNGYTF. DNA for the CDR3: TGCGCCAGCAGCCGAGCCCCCGGAGAATGGAATGGCTACACCTTC.